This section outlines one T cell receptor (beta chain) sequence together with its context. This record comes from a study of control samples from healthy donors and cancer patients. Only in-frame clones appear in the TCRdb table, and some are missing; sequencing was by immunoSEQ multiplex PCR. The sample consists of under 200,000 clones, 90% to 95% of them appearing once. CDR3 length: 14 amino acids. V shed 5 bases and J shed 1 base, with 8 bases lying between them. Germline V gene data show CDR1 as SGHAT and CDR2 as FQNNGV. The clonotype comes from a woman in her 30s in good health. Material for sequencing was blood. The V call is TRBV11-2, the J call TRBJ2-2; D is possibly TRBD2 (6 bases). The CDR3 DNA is TGTGCCAGCAGCCCCGGGGGGAACACCGGGGAGCTGTTTTTT. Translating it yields CASSPGGNTGELFF.